The 22 T cell receptor beta chains below were found in one sample sequenced in a study of cytomegalovirus exposure and HLA in healthy donors. The PCR had 60 Vbeta and 13 Jbeta primers. Data came from immunoSEQ multiplex PCR; TCRdb stores just in-frame clones and leaves some out. The data contain under 120,000 clones, about three quarters of them singletons. The material sequenced was PBMCs. Source of these receptors: a female donor in good health and CMV-seropositive.

The V and J genes are TRBV19 and TRBJ1-2; D remains unclear. CDR3 length equals 15 residues. V was clipped by 7 bases and J by 2 bases, with 17 bases between them. The germline CDR1 and CDR2 sequences are LNHDA and SQIVND (reference sequence). The CDR3 is CASTRTDRTNYGYTF. CDR3 nucleotide sequence: TGTGCCAGTACCAGGACTGACCGAACCAACTATGGCTACACCTTC.

Details on this clone: At the DNA level, this CDR3 is encoded by other sequences in the same sample as well. The chain uses TRBV7-2 and TRBJ2-5, with unresolved D. The CDR3 runs 11 residues. Trimming took 5 bases from V and 4 from J, leaving 5 bases between them. Germline values: CDR1 SGHTA, CDR2 FQGNSA. The CDR3, as DNA: TGTGCCAGCAGCCCGAGAGAGACCCAGTACTTC. It is translated as CASSPRETQYF.

The rearrangement uses TRBV5-1 and TRBJ1-4; D possibly corresponds to TRBD1 (6 bases). The length of the CDR3 is 17 residues. Germline CDR1 SGHRS, CDR2 YFSETQ. The V and J ends lost 7 bases and 8 bases respectively, with 27 bases between them. CDR3: CASAYGGSTGSMEKLFF. CDR3 nucleotides: TGCGCCAGCGCATACGGGGGGTCGACAGGTTCGATGGAAAAACTGTTTTTT.

The V and J genes are TRBV4-2 and TRBJ1-2; a possible D gene is TRBD1 (5 bases). Deletions cut 3 bases from V and 2 bases from J, with 7 bases between. The CDR3 spans 13 residues. The V gene's germline CDR1 is LGHNA and CDR2 YNFKEQ. The CDR3 region is CASSQGGNYGYTF. The CDR3 coding sequence is TGTGCCAGCAGCCAGGGGGGAAACTATGGCTACACCTTC.

The CDR3 coding sequence is TGTGCCAGCAGTTTCCACATCGCCTACGAGCAGTACTTC. This translates into CASSFHIAYEQYF. The chain couples TRBV27 to TRBJ2-7; D uncertain. Germline CDR1 is MNHEY and CDR2 is SMNVEV (reference sequence). V was pared by 3 bases and J by 2 bases, with 8 bases between. The CDR3 contains 13 residues.

V is TRBV15 and J is TRBJ2-3, with D tentatively TRBD2 (6 bases). The germline gives CDR1 LNHNV, CDR2 YYDKDF (reference sequence). The CDR3 is 17 residues long. The ends were cut back, 0 bases at V and 0 bases at J, with 13 bases in the middle. The CDR3 sequence: CATSRDLAGSSTDTQYF. The CDR3 DNA sequence: TGTGCCACCAGCAGAGATCTGGCGGGGTCTAGCACAGATACGCAGTATTTT.

This clone was found a few times. The chain couples TRBV9 to TRBJ2-3; perhaps TRBD2 as D (6 bases). Germline V lookup: CDR1 SGDLS, CDR2 YYNGEE. The CDR3 consists of 15 residues. The V end lost 0 bases, the J end lost 3 bases, and 11 bases lay between the germline ends. For the CDR3, the DNA is TGTGCCAGCAGCGTAGGCGGGGATCGGACAGATACGCAGTATTTT. This sequence encodes CASSVGGDRTDTQYF.

This clone was detected a few times. This chain links TRBV2 with TRBJ1-2, with D possibly TRBD1 on 6 matching bases. The germline V gene has CDR1 SNHLY and CDR2 FYNNEI. This CDR3 is 14 amino acids long. The V end lost 6 bases, the J end lost 6 bases, and 17 bases lay between the germline ends. The CDR3, as DNA: TGTGCCAGCAGGCGCACAGGGTATTTGGATGGCTACACCTTC. Residues: CASRRTGYLDGYTF.

CDR3 sequence: CASSVTGTNYGYTF. The CDR3 nucleotides read TGTGCCAGCAGTGTGACAGGGACTAACTATGGCTACACCTTC. The chain joins TRBV2 to TRBJ1-2; TRBD1 matches 7 bases. The CDR3 sequence is 14 residues long. J gave up 0 bases and V 4 bases, and 2 bases lay outside the gene matches. Looked up from germline, CDR1 is SNHLY and CDR2 is FYNNEI.

This chain connects TRBV7-6 to TRBJ2-4; TRBD1 is a possible D gene (6 bases). This CDR3 is 16 amino acids long. Trimming shortened V by 5 bases and J by 3 bases, and 17 bases separated the two germline ends. The germline gives CDR1 SGHVS, CDR2 FNYEAQ. CDR3 amino acids: CASSLGHEGVKNIQYF. CDR3 coding DNA: TGTGCCAGCAGCCTGGGACACGAGGGCGTCAAAAACATTCAGTACTTC. Combining the CDR3 with reference TRBV7-6 and TRBJ2-4 gives the whole variable domain GAGVSQSPRYKVTKRGQDVALRCDPISGHVSLYWYRQALGQGPEFLTYFNYEAQQDKSGLPNDRFSAERPEGSISTLTIQRTEQRDSAMYRCASSLGHEGVKNIQYFGAGTRLSVL.

The genes are TRBV10-3 and TRBJ1-1; 12 bases are shared with TRBD1. The germline CDR1 and CDR2 sequences are ENHRY and SYGVKD. This CDR3 is 13 amino acids long. V was clipped by 11 bases and J by 4 bases; unmatched bases: 5. The CDR3: CAVGTGGITEAFF. The CDR3 nucleotides are TGTGCCGTCGGGACAGGGGGCATCACTGAAGCTTTCTTT.

The gene calls are TRBV18 and TRBJ2-7; 9 bases fit TRBD2. CDR1 is KGHSH and CDR2 is LQKENI in the germline V gene. With 1 base clipped from V and 3 bases from J, the junction kept 4 bases outside the gene matches. The CDR3 extends over 15 amino acids. CDR3 sequence: CASSPRAGGFYEQYF. In DNA, the CDR3 is TGTGCCAGCTCACCACGGGCGGGAGGGTTCTACGAGCAGTACTTC.

With regard to this clone: The same CDR3 is also encoded by other DNA sequences in this sample. This CDR3 reads CASSDGPGGQPQHF. In DNA, the CDR3 is TGTGCCAGCAGTGATGGGCCGGGGGGTCAGCCCCAGCATTTT. This chain connects TRBV2 to TRBJ1-5; TRBD1 might be the D (5 bases). Germline CDR1 is SNHLY and CDR2 is FYNNEI. The CDR3 runs to 14 residues. V was cut by 3 bases and J by 6 bases, with 12 bases left in between.

The chain recombines TRBV19 with TRBJ2-7; TRBD1 aligns across 8 bases. V was pared by 1 base and J by 7 bases, with 12 bases of the junction left unmatched. Germline CDR1 is LNHDA and CDR2 is SQIVND (reference sequence). The CDR3 contains 16 residues. CDR3: CASSIGTGGTREEQYF. Here the CDR3 DNA reads TGTGCCAGTAGTATAGGAACAGGGGGAACGAGAGAAGAGCAGTACTTC.

The J gene is TRBJ1-6, the V gene TRBV5-1, with D unclear. V was trimmed by 4 bases and J by 12 bases, leaving 17 bases between them. CDR1 is SGHRS, CDR2 YFSETQ, per germline. The CDR3 loop spans 14 amino acids. The CDR3, as DNA: TGCGCCAGCAGCCCGAGGGCCACTGTAGGACCCCTCCACTTT. Translated: CASSPRATVGPLHF.

Here the CDR3 reads CASSYSSSTGIYEQYF. The CDR3 nucleotides are TGTGCCAGCAGTTACTCGTCCTCTACAGGGATCTACGAGCAGTACTTC. The chain couples TRBV6-5 to TRBJ2-7; a weak D match, TRBD1 (6 bases). Germline loops: CDR1 MNHEY, CDR2 SVGAGI. The CDR3 contains 16 residues. Trimming removed 0 bases from V and 3 bases from J, with 15 bases in between.

J is TRBJ2-7 and V is TRBV25-1; 8 positions agree with TRBD1. Per the germline V gene, CDR1 is MGHDK and CDR2 is SYGVNS. The CDR3 loop spans 13 amino acids. With 4 bases clipped from V and 8 bases from J, the junction kept 7 bases outside the gene matches. The CDR3 protein is CASSALDRVQQYF. In nucleotides, the CDR3 is TGTGCCAGCAGTGCCCTGGACAGGGTTCAGCAGTACTTC.

This rearrangement joins TRBV2 to TRBJ1-6; TRBD1 agrees at 8 bases. The ends lost 0 bases at V and 5 bases at J; junction bases unmatched: 3. The CDR3 runs to 16 residues. The germline V gene encodes CDR1 SNHLY and CDR2 FYNNEI. Written as DNA, the CDR3 is TGTGCCAGCAGTGAAGCAGGACAGGGACATAATTCACCCCTCCACTTT. This codes for CASSEAGQGHNSPLHF.

This clone occurred a few times. The chain combines TRBV5-1 with TRBJ2-5; 8 bases line up with TRBD2. The V segment lost 2 bases and the J segment 5 bases; nucleotides outside the gene matches: 11. There are 16 residues in the CDR3. Per the germline V gene, CDR1 is SGHRS and CDR2 is YFSETQ. CDR3 region: CASSLAFGGGLETQYF. For the CDR3, the DNA is TGCGCCAGCAGCTTAGCTTTTGGCGGGGGGTTGGAGACCCAGTACTTC.

This clone has a single count. This chain connects TRBV7-8 to TRBJ2-5; possible D gene TRBD2, 5 bases. The CDR3 loop spans 14 amino acids. V dropped 2 bases and J dropped 1 base, with 8 bases sitting between them. CDR1 and CDR2 (germline): SGHVS, FQNEAQ. CDR3 in amino acids: CASSLRRTQETQYF. CDR3 in DNA: TGTGCCAGCAGCTTAAGGAGGACCCAAGAGACCCAGTACTTC.

This chain links TRBV2 with TRBJ1-6; 8 bases map to TRBD1. Unmatched junction bases numbered 3, after V lost 4 bases and J lost 7 bases. CDR1 and CDR2 from the germline V gene are SNHLY and FYNNEI. The CDR3 covers 14 residues. The CDR3 nucleotides are TGTGCCAGCAGTGCTCAGGGGGCAAATTCACCCCTCCACTTT. It is translated as CASSAQGANSPLHF.

This clone has ten or more counts. The chain couples TRBV25-1 to TRBJ2-1, with D perhaps TRBD2 (5 bases). V lost 1 base to trimming and J lost 4 bases, with 17 bases between them. CDR1 is MGHDK and CDR2 is SYGVNS in the germline V gene. The CDR3 is made up of 17 amino acids. The CDR3 is CASSESLGSGPYNEQFF. In DNA, the CDR3 is TGTGCCAGCAGTGAATCCCTTGGGAGCGGTCCATACAATGAGCAGTTCTTC.